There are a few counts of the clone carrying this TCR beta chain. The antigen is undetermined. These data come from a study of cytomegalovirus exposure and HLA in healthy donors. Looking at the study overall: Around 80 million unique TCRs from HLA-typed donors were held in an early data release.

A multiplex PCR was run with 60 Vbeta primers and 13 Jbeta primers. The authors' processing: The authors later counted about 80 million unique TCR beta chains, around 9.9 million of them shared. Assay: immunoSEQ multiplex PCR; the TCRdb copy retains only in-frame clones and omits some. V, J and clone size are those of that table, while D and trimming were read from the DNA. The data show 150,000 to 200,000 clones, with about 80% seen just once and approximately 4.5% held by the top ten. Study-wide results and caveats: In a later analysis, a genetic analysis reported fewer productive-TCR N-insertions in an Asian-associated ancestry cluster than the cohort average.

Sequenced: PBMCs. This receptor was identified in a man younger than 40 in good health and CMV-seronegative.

CDR3 residues: CASSPLTSGYEQYF. CDR3 nucleotides: TGTGCCAGCAGCCCATTGACTAGCGGCTACGAGCAGTACTTC. J is TRBJ2-7 and V is TRBV7-2; 9 bases are shared with TRBD2. The CDR3 has 14 residues. Unmatched junction bases numbered 5, after V lost 5 bases and J lost 3 bases. The germline V gene encodes CDR1 SGHTA and CDR2 FQGNSA.